The 25 T cell receptor beta chains listed next were all sequenced from one sample in a study of blood T cell repertoires in COVID-19. The data were produced by immunoSEQ multiplex PCR, yet TCRdb's version contains in-frame clones alone and is incomplete. The sample holds some 380,000 clones, approximately 91% seen once. Sequencing was done on a sample of PBMCs or T cells enriched from blood (not recorded which). These TCRs come from a woman aged 40-49 years with acute COVID-19.

J is TRBJ2-3 and V is TRBV3-1 (or the pseudogene TRBV3-2); 8 bases map to TRBD2. The germline V gene has CDR1 LGHDT and CDR2 YNNKEL (reference sequence). With 4 bases clipped from V and 6 bases from J, the junction kept 6 bases outside the gene matches. This CDR3 has 14 residues. In DNA form, the CDR3 reads TGTGCCAGCAGCCCGGCCAGCGGGGGTGATACGCAGTATTTT. This encodes CASSPASGGDTQYF.

This clone showed up just a few times. This chain connects TRBV7-9 to TRBJ1-5, with TRBD1 matching over 11 bases. CDR1 SEHNR and CDR2 FQNEAQ come from the germline V gene (reference sequence). The trim removed 4 bases at V and 2 bases at J, leaving 10 bases unmatched. There are 18 residues in the CDR3. CDR3 loop: CASSWGTGGALGNQPQHF. The CDR3 nucleotides are TGTGCCAGCAGCTGGGGGACAGGGGGGGCTTTAGGCAATCAGCCCCAGCATTTT.

The J gene is TRBJ1-1, the V gene TRBV5-1; TRBD1 is a possible D gene (5 bases). The CDR3 has 17 amino acids. V lost 0 bases to trimming and J lost 5 bases, with 20 bases between them. CDR1 is SGHRS, CDR2 YFSETQ, per germline. The CDR3 nucleotides are TGCGCCAGCAGCTTGGGGCGCCTTAGTGGGGCCGCAACTGAAGCTTTCTTT. Amino acid sequence: CASSLGRLSGAATEAFF.

In its sample, this clone was seen a few times. The gene calls are TRBV3-1 (or the pseudogene TRBV3-2) and TRBJ2-7, with D maybe TRBD2 (5 bases). Germline CDR1 reads LGHDT; CDR2 reads YNNKEL (reference sequence). This CDR3 has 16 amino acids. Trimming took 3 bases from V and 4 from J, leaving 19 bases between them. The CDR3 protein is CASSHPKSTGIYEQYF. CDR3 sequence (DNA): TGTGCCAGCAGCCATCCCAAATCCACGGGAATTTACGAGCAGTACTTC.

The chain employs TRBV29-1 and TRBJ1-2, with D perhaps matching TRBD1 (6 bases). Germline CDR1 reads SQVTM; CDR2 reads ANQGSEA. The CDR3 length is 13 residues. V dropped 1 base and J dropped 5 bases, with 11 bases sitting between them. The CDR3 DNA reads as TGCAGCGTTGAAGGTAACAGGGATTATGGCTACACCTTC. Residues: CSVEGNRDYGYTF.

Regarding this clone: The sample has other DNA sequences that encode this CDR3 too. The rearrangement uses TRBV6-5 and TRBJ1-1; tentatively, D is TRBD1 (5 bases). The V gene lost 6 bases and the J gene lost 1 base, with 9 bases spanning the gap. CDR1 MNHEY and CDR2 SVGAGI come from the germline V gene. The CDR3 consists of 13 residues. CDR3 coding DNA: TGTGCCAGCAGCAAAGGACAGAACACTGAAGCTTTCTTT. It translates to CASSKGQNTEAFF.

The rearrangement joins TRBV2 to TRBJ1-2, with a weak D call TRBD1 (5 bases). V dropped 7 bases and J dropped 3 bases, with 12 bases sitting between them. This CDR3 comprises 13 residues. Looked up from germline, CDR1 is SNHLY and CDR2 is FYNNEI. The CDR3 here is CASTGTADYGYTF. The DNA of the CDR3 is TGTGCCAGCACCGGGACTGCAGACTATGGCTACACCTTC. Based on the CDR3 plus reference TRBV2 and TRBJ1-2, the full variable domain is EPEVTQTPSHQVTQMGQEVILRCVPISNHLYFYWYRQILGQKVEFLVSFYNNEISEKSEIFDDQFSVERPDGSNFTLKIRSTKLEDSAMYFCASTGTADYGYTFGSGTRLTVV.

The chain combines TRBV28 with TRBJ1-6; tentative D call: TRBD1 (6 bases). Germline loops: CDR1 MDHEN, CDR2 SYDVKM. This CDR3 region has 17 residues. Between the trimmed V and J ends, which lost 7 bases and 0 bases, there was a span of 16 bases. CDR3 loop: CASTLGGAGSYNSPLHF. CDR3 in DNA: TGTGCCAGCACCCTAGGGGGGGCAGGCTCCTATAATTCACCCCTCCACTTT.

This rearrangement joins TRBV6-5 to TRBJ2-3; weak D call: TRBD2 (5 bases). CDR1 is MNHEY, CDR2 SVGAGI, per germline. V lost 4 bases and J lost 1, with 9 bases in between. This CDR3 spans 14 amino acids. CDR3 coding DNA: TGTGCCAGCAGTTCGGGGTTGGGCACAGATACGCAGTATTTT. It is translated as CASSSGLGTDTQYF.

J is TRBJ2-2 and V is TRBV27; 7 bases map to TRBD1. The CDR3 loop spans 13 amino acids. The V and J ends lost 5 bases and 8 bases, in that order; junction bases with no gene match: 5. CDR1 MNHEY and CDR2 SMNVEV come from the germline V gene (reference sequence). CDR3 nucleotides: TGTGCCAGCAGTACCTACAGGGGTGGGGAGCTGTTTTTT. This codes for CASSTYRGGELFF.

This clone was counted a single time. The V gene is TRBV13, the J gene TRBJ2-7, with 9 bases lining up with TRBD1. Per the germline V gene, CDR1 is PRHDT and CDR2 is FYEKMQ (reference sequence). V shed 4 bases and J 3 bases; nucleotides not matched to a gene: 10. This CDR3 has 16 residues. The CDR3 is CASSSKQGASFYEQYF. CDR3 in DNA: TGTGCCAGCAGCTCTAAACAGGGGGCCTCCTTCTACGAGCAGTACTTC.

J is TRBJ1-4 and V is TRBV4-1; 7 bases match TRBD1. Trimming removed 0 bases from V and 7 bases from J; junction bases left unmatched: 14. The CDR3 runs to 18 residues. Germline CDR1 and CDR2: MGHRA and YSYEKL. CDR3 amino acids: CASSQETPPLQGGEKLFF. The CDR3 DNA sequence: TGCGCCAGCAGCCAAGAAACCCCACCTTTGCAGGGGGGTGAAAAACTGTTTTTT.

The rearrangement joins TRBV2 to TRBJ1-5, with D tentatively TRBD1 (5 bases). The CDR3 loop spans 15 amino acids. In germline, CDR1 is SNHLY, CDR2 FYNNEI. The V and J ends lost 3 bases and 1 base respectively, with 10 bases between them. Here the CDR3 reads CASSEGLPSNQPQHF. The CDR3 DNA reads as TGTGCCAGCAGTGAGGGGCTTCCGAGCAATCAGCCCCAGCATTTT.

This rearrangement joins TRBV11-3 to TRBJ2-2; no firm D call. Trimming removed 0 bases from V and 5 bases from J, with 7 bases in between. CDR1 is SGHNT, CDR2 YENEEA, per germline. CDR3 length: 14 amino acids. The DNA of the CDR3 is TGTGCCAGCAGCTTAGAGGCTCCTACCGGGGAGCTGTTTTTT. Residues: CASSLEAPTGELFF. Combining the CDR3 with reference TRBV11-3 and TRBJ2-2 gives the whole variable domain EAGVVQSPRYKIIEKKQPVAFWCNPISGHNTLYWYLQNLGQGPELLIRYENEEAVDDSQLPKDRFSAERLKGVDSTLKIQPAELGDSAVYLCASSLEAPTGELFFGEGSRLTVL.

The genes are TRBV27 and TRBJ2-7, with 7 bases identical to TRBD1. CDR3 size: 14 residues. The trim removed 0 bases at V and 1 base at J, leaving 0 bases unmatched. CDR1 and CDR2 (germline): MNHEY, SMNVEV (reference sequence). The chain's CDR3 is CASSLSQGSYEQYF. The CDR3 DNA follows: TGTGCCAGCAGTTTATCACAGGGGTCCTACGAGCAGTACTTC.

The V call is TRBV5-1, the J call TRBJ2-6; 7 positions agree with TRBD2. CDR3 length equals 17 residues. Trimming at V came to 6 bases and at J to 0 bases, leaving 9 bases not matched to a gene. CDR1 SGHRS and CDR2 YFSETQ come from the germline V gene. The CDR3 DNA reads as TGCGCCAGCACTCGGCTAGCGGAGGGCTCTGGGGCCAACGTCCTGACTTTC. Translation: CASTRLAEGSGANVLTF.

The chain carries TRBV2 and TRBJ2-7, with D possibly TRBD1 on 6 matching bases. Trimming pared 9 bases from V and 2 bases from J, leaving 14 bases between. Per germline, CDR1 SNHLY and CDR2 FYNNEI. This CDR3 has 13 residues. The CDR3: CASATGRTYEQYF. The CDR3 DNA reads as TGTGCCAGTGCTACAGGGAGAACCTACGAGCAGTACTTC.

The V and J genes are TRBV7-9 and TRBJ2-2; D ambiguous. This CDR3 is 17 amino acids long. CDR1 is SEHNR, CDR2 FQNEAQ, per germline (reference sequence). The V gene lost 1 base and the J gene lost 7 bases, with 19 bases spanning the gap. The CDR3 DNA reads TGTGCCAGCAGCTTAGTCCCCCAGTATAACCCGGGCGGGGAGCTGTTTTTT. This gives the protein CASSLVPQYNPGGELFF.

CDR3 nucleotides: TGTGCCAGTAGTAAGCCTTCCGAAGCTAACTATGGCTACACCTTC. This translates into CASSKPSEANYGYTF. This chain links TRBV19 with TRBJ1-2; D is unresolved. The CDR3 is 15 amino acids. Germline CDR1 LNHDA, CDR2 SQIVND (reference sequence). Trimming cost V 4 bases and J 0 bases, with 12 bases left between them.

The chain links TRBV24-1 to TRBJ2-3; a weak D match, TRBD1 (8 bases). Germline CDR1 reads KGHDR; CDR2 reads SFDVKD. V lost 6 bases to trimming and J lost 3 bases, with 18 bases between them. The CDR3 runs 16 residues. The CDR3 region has the DNA TGTGCCACCAGTAATAACCTACAGGGGGGGACAGATACGCAGTATTTT. Protein product: CATSNNLQGGTDTQYF.

CDR3 protein: CASIGQGADTYEQYF. The CDR3 nucleotides are TGTGCCAGCATAGGACAGGGGGCAGATACCTACGAGCAGTACTTC. This chain links TRBV28 with TRBJ2-7; 11 bases are a match to TRBD1. V gave up 7 bases and J gave up 2 bases; unmatched junction bases: 7. This CDR3 has 15 residues. CDR1 is MDHEN, CDR2 SYDVKM, per germline.

V usage is TRBV18 and J usage is TRBJ1-3; 8 positions agree with TRBD1. The CDR3 is 16 amino acids. Unmatched junction bases numbered 7, after V lost 2 bases and J lost 4 bases. Per germline, CDR1 KGHSH and CDR2 LQKENI. The CDR3 loop reads CASSPFGTGYGNTIYF. The CDR3 DNA sequence: TGTGCCAGCTCACCATTCGGGACAGGCTACGGAAACACCATATATTTT.

This chain joins TRBV19 and TRBJ1-5, with a tentative D call TRBD1 (5 bases). Per the germline V gene, CDR1 is LNHDA and CDR2 is SQIVND (reference sequence). The CDR3 loop spans 17 amino acids. V was trimmed by 9 bases and J by 4 bases, leaving 25 bases between them. CDR3 loop: CASVRTQGTFANQPQHF. CDR3 sequence (DNA): TGTGCCAGCGTAAGGACCCAAGGGACTTTCGCTAATCAGCCCCAGCATTTT.

Only one count was recorded for this clone. This chain joins TRBV4-1 and TRBJ1-5; 8 nucleotides match TRBD1. The germline V gene encodes CDR1 MGHRA and CDR2 YSYEKL. CDR3 length: 15 residues. Trimming took 1 base from V and 6 from J; bases not matched to a gene: 5. CDR3 bases: TGCGCCAGCAGCCAAGGCAGGGGGCAAGGTCAGCCCCAGCATTTT. Translated: CASSQGRGQGQPQHF.

V and J are TRBV7-9 and TRBJ2-5, with TRBD2 matching over 9 bases. This CDR3 is built from 13 residues. V was clipped by 10 bases and J by 2 bases; unmatched bases: 5. Germline V gene sequence: CDR1 SEHNR, CDR2 FQNEAQ (reference sequence). CDR3 DNA sequence: TGTGCCACACGACTAGCGGTACAAGAGACCCAGTACTTC. This codes for CATRLAVQETQYF.